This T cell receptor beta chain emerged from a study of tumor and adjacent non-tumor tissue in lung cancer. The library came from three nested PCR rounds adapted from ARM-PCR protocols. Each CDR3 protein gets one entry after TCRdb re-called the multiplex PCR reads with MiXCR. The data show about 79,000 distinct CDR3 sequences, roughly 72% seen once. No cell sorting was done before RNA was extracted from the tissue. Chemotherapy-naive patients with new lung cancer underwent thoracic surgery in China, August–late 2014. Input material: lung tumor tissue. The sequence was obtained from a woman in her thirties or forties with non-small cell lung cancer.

Written as DNA, the CDR3 is TGTGCCAGCAGCTTACAAGGGTCCGGTGAGCAGTTCTTC. It specifies CASSLQGSGEQFF. The chain links TRBV11-2 to TRBJ2-1; D not certain. Per germline, CDR1 SGHAT and CDR2 FQNNGV. V was pared by 2 bases and J by 9 bases, with 11 bases between. This CDR3 has 13 amino acids.